Listed here is a single TCR beta chain. TCRdb's table, derived via immunoSEQ multiplex PCR, lists solely in-frame clones and lacks some. The sample includes more than 80,000 clones, around 90% of them seen just once. This CDR3 has 15 residues. V was trimmed by 2 bases and J by 4 bases, leaving 11 bases between them. Germline V lookup: CDR1 MNHEY, CDR2 SMNVEV (reference sequence). This record belongs to a study of T cell changes during pregnancy in multiple sclerosis. The J gene is TRBJ2-2, the V gene TRBV27, with D perhaps TRBD1 (5 bases). The source is a female donor with multiple sclerosis, enrolled in a pregnancy study. The sample consisted of peripheral blood, taken before pregnancy. CDR3 in DNA: TGTGCCAGCAGTTTAGGGGCCCTAACCACCGGGGAGCTGTTTTTT. It encodes CASSLGALTTGELFF.